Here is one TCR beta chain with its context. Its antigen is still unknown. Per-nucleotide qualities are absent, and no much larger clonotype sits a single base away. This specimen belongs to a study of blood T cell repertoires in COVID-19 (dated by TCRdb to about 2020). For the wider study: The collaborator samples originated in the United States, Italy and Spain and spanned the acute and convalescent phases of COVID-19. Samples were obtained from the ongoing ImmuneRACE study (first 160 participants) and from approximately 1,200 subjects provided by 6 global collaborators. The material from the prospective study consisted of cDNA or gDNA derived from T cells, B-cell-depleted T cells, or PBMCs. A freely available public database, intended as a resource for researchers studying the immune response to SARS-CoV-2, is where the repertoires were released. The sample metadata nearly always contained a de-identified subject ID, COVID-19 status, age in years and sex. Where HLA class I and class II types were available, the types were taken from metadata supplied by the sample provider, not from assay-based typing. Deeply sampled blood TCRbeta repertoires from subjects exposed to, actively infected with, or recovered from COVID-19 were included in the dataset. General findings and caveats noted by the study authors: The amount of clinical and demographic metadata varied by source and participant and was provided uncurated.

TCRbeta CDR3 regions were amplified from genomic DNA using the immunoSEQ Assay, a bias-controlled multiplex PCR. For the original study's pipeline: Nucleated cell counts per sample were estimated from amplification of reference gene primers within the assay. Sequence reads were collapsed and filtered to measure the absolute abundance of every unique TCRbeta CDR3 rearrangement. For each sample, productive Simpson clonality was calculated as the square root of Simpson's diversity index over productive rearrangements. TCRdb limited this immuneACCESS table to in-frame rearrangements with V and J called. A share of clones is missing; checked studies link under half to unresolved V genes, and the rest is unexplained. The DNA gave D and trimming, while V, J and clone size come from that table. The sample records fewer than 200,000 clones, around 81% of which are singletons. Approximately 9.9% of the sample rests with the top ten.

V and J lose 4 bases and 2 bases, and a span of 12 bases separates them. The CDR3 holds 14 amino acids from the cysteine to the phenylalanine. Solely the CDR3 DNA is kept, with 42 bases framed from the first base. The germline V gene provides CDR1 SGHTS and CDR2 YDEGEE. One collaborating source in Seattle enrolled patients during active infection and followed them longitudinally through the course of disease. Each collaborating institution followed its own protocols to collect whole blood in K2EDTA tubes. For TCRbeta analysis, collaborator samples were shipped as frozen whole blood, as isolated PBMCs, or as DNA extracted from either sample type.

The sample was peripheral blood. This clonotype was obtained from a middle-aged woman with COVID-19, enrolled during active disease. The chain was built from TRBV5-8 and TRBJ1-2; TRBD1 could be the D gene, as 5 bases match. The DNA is TGTGCCAGCAGCCGGACACATACAAACTATGGCTACACCTTC. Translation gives CASSRTHTNYGYTF.